The 32 T cell receptor beta chains below all came from one sample that was sequenced in a study of blood T cells in healthy people across ages (dated by TCRdb to about 2015). Receptor libraries were prepared by 5' RACE. Sequencing was performed on an Illumina HiSeq 2500. A second roughly 6 to 11 cycle PCR used a sample-barcoded 5' primer and a J-beta primer mix. The public sequencing data were trimmed at Q25 with fastp and processed into clonotypes with MiXCR by TCRdb, which kept only in-frame beta chains. When rows share a CDR3 protein, they turn into one entry using the most common DNA and genes. The sample yields 850,000 to 1,300,000 distinct CDR3 sequences; over 35% were counted once. Together, the top ten hold approximately 17% of the sample. The sample consisted of blood. The receptors were gathered from a woman aged 60 to 75 in good health.

This clonotype was detected a few times. This chain joins TRBV28 and TRBJ2-7; D is perhaps TRBD1 (5 bases). The length of the CDR3 is 17 residues. Germline lookup yields CDR1 MDHEN and CDR2 SYDVKM. V gave up 2 bases and J gave up 6 bases, with 23 bases separating them. DNA of the CDR3: TGTGCCAGCAGTTTAGCCGGCAGCAGTGGGGCACAAATCGAGCAGTACTTC. Translation gives CASSLAGSSGAQIEQYF.

Points on this clonotype: One end of the junction varies from germline; a read error may be responsible. The chain combines TRBV27 with TRBJ2-1; 11 positions agree with TRBD2. Germline lookup yields CDR1 MNHEY and CDR2 SMNVEV (reference sequence). The CDR3 is 14 residues long. DNA of the CDR3: TGTGCCAGCAGTACTAGCGGGAGCTACACTGAGCAGTTCTTC. It is translated as CASSTSGSYTEQFF.

This rearrangement joins TRBV5-1 to TRBJ2-1; 8 bases fit TRBD2. Trimming removed 4 bases from V and 6 bases from J; junction bases left unmatched: 12. Germline V CDR1 and CDR2: SGHRS, YFSETQ. The CDR3 is made up of 16 amino acids. The CDR3 coding sequence is TGCGCCAGCAGCCCGCACCAAGCGGGAGTCGCCAATGAGCAGTTCTTC. Translating gives CASSPHQAGVANEQFF.

This clonotype has only a few counts. The chain employs TRBV7-2 and TRBJ1-1, with D hard to call. The CDR3 is 14 residues long. V was trimmed by 3 bases and J by 1 base, leaving 9 bases between them. From germline, CDR1 is SGHTA and CDR2 FQGNSA. CDR3 nucleotides: TGTGCCAGCAGCTTCGGCGGTCGGAACACTGAAGCTTTCTTT. Translated, it gives CASSFGGRNTEAFF.

The chain joins TRBV20-1 to TRBJ2-5, with 12 positions matching TRBD2. The end of the DNA fits TRBJ2-7 better, so the J call may be wrong. The CDR3 runs 13 residues. Germline values: CDR1 DFQATT, CDR2 SNEGSKA (reference sequence). Here the CDR3 DNA reads TGCAGTGCAAATCTACTAGCGGGAGGCGAGCAGTACTTC. Translating gives CSANLLAGGEQYF.

As for this clonotype: Sequence at one end of the junction differs from germline and may be a read error. The chain uses TRBV6-1 and TRBJ2-6, with 8 bases matching TRBD2. This CDR3 has 19 amino acids. The germline V gene has CDR1 MNHNS and CDR2 SASEGT. This CDR3 is CACSPFGLAGISGANVLTF. The CDR3 DNA reads TGTGCCTGCAGCCCTTTCGGGCTAGCGGGTATCTCTGGGGCCAACGTCCTGACTTTC.

This chain joins TRBV28 and TRBJ2-3; 10 bases map to TRBD2. With 3 bases clipped from V and 5 bases from J, the junction kept 11 bases outside the gene matches. CDR1 and CDR2 from the germline V gene are MDHEN and SYDVKM. This CDR3 region has 17 residues. The CDR3 here is CASSLVLAGLMKDTQYF. CDR3 nucleotide sequence: TGTGCCAGCAGTTTGGTACTAGCGGGACTTATGAAAGATACGCAGTATTTT. Full variable domain (missing parts from reference TRBV28 and TRBJ2-3): DVKVTQSSRYLVKRTGEKVFLECVQDMDHENMFWYRQDPGLGLRLIYFSYDVKMKEKGDIPEGYSVSREKKERFSLILESASTNQTSMYLCASSLVLAGLMKDTQYFGPGTRLTVL.

In its sample, this clonotype was seen a few times. The chain is built from TRBV20-1 and TRBJ2-7, with D perhaps TRBD2 (6 bases). The CDR3 has 15 amino acids. V was trimmed by 3 bases and J by 4 bases, leaving 19 bases between them. Germline V gene sequence: CDR1 DFQATT, CDR2 SNEGSKA (reference sequence). The CDR3 nucleotides read TGCAGTGCTAGCTTAAGCGGGTATGGGTCGTACGAGCAGTACTTC. Its protein product is CSASLSGYGSYEQYF.

This chain connects TRBV7-2 to TRBJ1-2; no reliable D call. CDR3 length: 15 residues. V lost 1 base, J lost 7 bases, and 16 bases lay in between. Germline V gene data show CDR1 as SGHTA and CDR2 as FQGNSA. CDR3 residues: CASSLEREAVRGYTF. The CDR3, as DNA: TGTGCCAGCAGCTTAGAAAGGGAAGCGGTGCGTGGCTACACCTTC. Full variable domain (missing parts from reference TRBV7-2 and TRBJ1-2): GAGVSQSPSNKVTEKGKDVELRCDPISGHTALYWYRQSLGQGLEFLIYFQGNSAPDKSGLPSDRFSAERTGGSVSTLTIQRTQQEDSAVYLCASSLEREAVRGYTFGSGTRLTVV.

This clonotype was observed a few times. The genes are TRBV27 and TRBJ1-2; 10 bases agree with TRBD1. Germline values: CDR1 MNHEY, CDR2 SMNVEV (reference sequence). The length of the CDR3 is 13 residues. The ends lost 8 bases at V and 5 bases at J; junction bases unmatched: 5. The CDR3 DNA reads TGTGCCAGCCGGGACAGGGGTCAGTATGGCTACACCTTC. This encodes CASRDRGQYGYTF.

The chain employs TRBV20-1 and TRBJ2-7; 11 bases match TRBD1. The V and J ends lost 2 bases and 6 bases, in that order; junction bases with no gene match: 6. The CDR3 spans 14 residues. CDR1 is DFQATT, CDR2 SNEGSKA, per germline (reference sequence). CDR3 coding DNA: TGCAGTGCTAGAAGAGGACAGGGGGCTGGCGAGCAGTACTTC. This translates into CSARRGQGAGEQYF.

This clonotype was picked up a small number of times. The V call is TRBV20-1, the J call TRBJ1-1; D is possibly TRBD1 (5 bases). CDR3 length: 14 residues. Germline loops: CDR1 DFQATT, CDR2 SNEGSKA (reference sequence). Between the trimmed V and J ends, which lost 7 bases and 0 bases, there was a span of 15 bases. The CDR3 loop reads CSVHPRVMNTEAFF. CDR3 coding DNA: TGCAGTGTTCATCCCAGGGTCATGAACACTGAAGCTTTCTTT.

The chain carries TRBV5-1 and TRBJ2-3, with D possibly TRBD1 on 6 matching bases. Trimming took off 4 bases at V and 4 bases at J, with 16 bases between the two ends. Germline V CDR1 and CDR2: SGHRS, YFSETQ. The CDR3 spans 15 residues. The CDR3 nucleotides are TGCGCCAGCAGCCCCCAGCCGGGACAATCAGATACGCAGTATTTT. This encodes CASSPQPGQSDTQYF. The full variable domain, completed using reference TRBV5-1 and TRBJ2-3, is KAGVTQTPRYLIKTRGQQVTLSCSPISGHRSVSWYQQTPGQGLQFLFEYFSETQRNKGNFPGRFSGRQFSNSRSEMNVSTLELGDSALYLCASSPQPGQSDTQYFGPGTRLTVL.

This chain uses TRBV27 with TRBJ2-7; 9 positions match TRBD1. This CDR3 region has 14 residues. Germline CDR1 and CDR2: MNHEY and SMNVEV (reference sequence). The J segment lost 3 bases and the V segment lost 6 bases, leaving 6 bases of the junction unmatched. CDR3 DNA: TGTGCCAGCAGGCAGCGACAGGGGGGCTACGAGCAGTACTTC. Translated, it gives CASRQRQGGYEQYF.

The sample holds a few counts of this clonotype. The chain joins TRBV6-5 to TRBJ1-2; D might be TRBD1 (5 bases). The germline CDR1 and CDR2 sequences are MNHEY and SVGAGI. V gave up 0 bases and J gave up 4 bases, with 12 bases separating them. The CDR3 loop spans 15 amino acids. The CDR3 spells CASSYSQGGSYGYTF. The CDR3 nucleotides read TGTGCCAGCAGTTACTCCCAGGGTGGGTCCTATGGCTACACCTTC.

The rearrangement uses TRBV29-1 and TRBJ2-3; 10 bases line up with TRBD1. Trimming at V came to 4 bases and at J to 5 bases, leaving 9 bases not matched to a gene. The CDR3 is 15 amino acids. Germline V gives CDR1 SQVTM, CDR2 ANQGSEA. CDR3 bases: TGCAGCGTTGTTTCTCGACAGGGGGCGAGAGATACGCAGTATTTT. It specifies CSVVSRQGARDTQYF.

This chain uses TRBV30 with TRBJ1-2; 9 bases map to TRBD1. Germline V CDR1 and CDR2: GTSNPN, SVGIG (reference sequence). This CDR3 is built from 14 residues. With 4 bases clipped from V and 5 bases from J, the junction kept 8 bases outside the gene matches. The CDR3 DNA sequence: TGTGCCTGGACTCGACAGGGGGTTGGATATGGCTACACCTTC. This translates into CAWTRQGVGYGYTF.

There are a few counts of this clonotype. The rearrangement joins TRBV7-9 to TRBJ2-7; 12 bases line up with TRBD2. The CDR3 sequence is 15 residues long. CDR1 and CDR2 from the germline V gene are SEHNR and FQNEAQ (reference sequence). V trimming: 6 bases; J trimming: 3 bases; junction bases outside the gene matches: 6. CDR3 loop: CASSLPGLAGYEQYF. CDR3 nucleotides: TGTGCCAGCAGTCTCCCGGGACTAGCGGGCTACGAGCAGTACTTC.

This clonotype occurred once. The genes are TRBV7-8 and TRBJ2-5, with 9 bases that match TRBD1. The CDR3 spans 13 residues. Per the germline V gene, CDR1 is SGHVS and CDR2 is FQNEAQ. Germline trimming cut 9 bases from V and 11 bases from J; bases unmatched to any gene: 13. The CDR3 nucleotides are TGTGCCAGTCGGGACAGGGACACCTACGGGCAGTACTTC. Protein: CASRDRDTYGQYF.

This clonotype occurred a few times. The chain uses TRBV29-1 and TRBJ1-4, with TRBD1 as a possible D gene (5 bases). Deletions cut 0 bases from V and 8 bases from J, with 19 bases between. The CDR3 loop spans 16 amino acids. In germline, CDR1 is SQVTM, CDR2 ANQGSEA. CDR3 region: CSVEDLGGGPWEKLFF. DNA of the CDR3: TGCAGCGTTGAAGATCTTGGGGGGGGTCCTTGGGAAAAACTGTTTTTT.

This chain joins TRBV9 and TRBJ2-3; TRBD1 aligns across 9 bases. J lost 0 bases, V lost 8 bases, and 4 bases had no gene match. The CDR3 is 14 residues long. Germline CDR1 reads SGDLS; CDR2 reads YYNGEE. CDR3 protein: CASAGTGSTDTQYF. Here the CDR3 DNA reads TGTGCCAGTGCCGGGACAGGGAGCACAGATACGCAGTATTTT.

This rearrangement joins TRBV15 to TRBJ2-5; 10 nucleotides align to TRBD1. Germline values: CDR1 LNHNV, CDR2 YYDKDF (reference sequence). After removal of 1 base from V and 11 bases from J, the junction contained 16 bases not matched to a gene. The CDR3 consists of 17 residues. CDR3 nucleotide sequence: TGTGCCACCAGCAGAGTGCGGGACAGGGGAGTAGAGAATGAGCAGTACTTC. It encodes CATSRVRDRGVENEQYF.

This clonotype was detected a few times. The J gene is TRBJ1-2, the V gene TRBV10-3; D perhaps matches TRBD1 (5 bases). Germline V gene sequence: CDR1 ENHRY, CDR2 SYGVKD. The ends were cut back, 2 bases at V and 4 bases at J, with 8 bases in the middle. CDR3 length: 13 residues. CDR3 sequence (DNA): TGTGCCATCAGTGAGCCTGGGGGCTATGGCTACACCTTC. Translating gives CAISEPGGYGYTF.

Regarding this clonotype: An end of the junction differs from the germline gene, which may be a read error. The chain joins TRBV12-3 or TRBV12-4 to TRBJ2-5; D is perhaps TRBD1 (6 bases). This CDR3 contains 13 residues. The CDR3 sequence is CASSNRAPEAQYF. The CDR3 DNA is TGTGCCAGCAGTAACAGGGCTCCAGAGGCCCAGTACTTC.

This clonotype was observed a handful of times. V and J are TRBV6-5 and TRBJ2-1; 8 nucleotides agree with TRBD1. The J call may be incorrect, as the DNA end agrees better with TRBJ2-7. This CDR3 has 16 residues. The germline V gene has CDR1 MNHEY and CDR2 SVGAGI. CDR3 sequence (DNA): TGTGCCAGCAGTTACCTGGGACAGGCTTCCTACAATGAGCAGTACTTC. This sequence encodes CASSYLGQASYNEQYF.

This clonotype was counted only a few times. The chain carries TRBV6-1 and TRBJ2-5, with a possible D match to TRBD1 (6 bases). Germline V gene lookup returns CDR1 MNHNS and CDR2 SASEGT. Trimming took off 1 base at V and 11 bases at J, with 20 bases between the two ends. The length of the CDR3 is 15 residues. The CDR3 sequence: CASSEGRGFPPQQYF. CDR3 sequence (DNA): TGTGCCAGCAGTGAAGGCAGGGGATTCCCCCCCCAGCAGTACTTC.

The chain recombines TRBV14 with TRBJ2-1, with a tentative D call TRBD2 (5 bases). Germline assignment: CDR1 SGHDN and CDR2 FVKESK. The CDR3 totals 15 residues. The V and J ends lost 5 bases and 0 bases respectively, with 11 bases between them. CDR3 residues: CASSTRRVSYNEQFF. CDR3 DNA: TGTGCCAGCAGCACTAGGCGGGTCTCCTACAATGAGCAGTTCTTC.

There are many counts of this clonotype. The J gene is TRBJ2-7, the V gene TRBV29-1; maybe TRBD2 (5 bases). The CDR3 consists of 12 residues. CDR1 is SQVTM and CDR2 is ANQGSEA in the germline V gene. Trimming took 7 bases from V and 3 from J, leaving 13 bases between them. This CDR3 is CSARTGRYEQYF. The CDR3 nucleotides are TGCAGCGCCAGGACTGGTCGCTACGAGCAGTACTTC.

This clonotype was observed a few times. This chain links TRBV11-2 with TRBJ2-1; maybe TRBD2 (5 bases). The germline CDR1 and CDR2 sequences are SGHAT and FQNNGV. The CDR3 has 16 residues. V lost 1 base and J 4 bases, leaving 14 bases between the germline ends. CDR3 nucleotides: TGTGCCAGCAGCTTAGGGACGGGAATGGGTTACAATGAGCAGTTCTTC. Protein sequence: CASSLGTGMGYNEQFF.

DNA for the CDR3: TGTGCCAGCAGTTATACTAGCGGAGGGTACGAGCAGTACTTC. It is translated as CASSYTSGGYEQYF. The chain employs TRBV27 and TRBJ2-5, with 8 bases that match TRBD2. The J call may be mistaken, given a closer DNA end match to TRBJ2-7. CDR3 length: 14 residues. Per germline, CDR1 MNHEY and CDR2 SMNVEV (reference sequence).

The chain links TRBV7-9 to TRBJ1-2; D not resolved. V shed 3 bases and J shed 2 bases, with 16 bases lying between them. The CDR3 runs 16 residues. Germline CDR1 reads SEHNR; CDR2 reads FQNEAQ (reference sequence). CDR3 DNA: TGTGCCAGCAGCTTGGTTATGGCAGAAAGGAACTATGGCTACACCTTC. Encoded protein: CASSLVMAERNYGYTF. The full variable domain, its missing parts supplied by reference TRBV7-9 and TRBJ1-2, is DTGVSQNPRHKITKRGQNVTFRCDPISEHNRLYWYRQTLGQGPEFLTYFQNEAQLEKSRLLSDRFSAERPKGSFSTLEIQRTEQGDSAMYLCASSLVMAERNYGYTFGSGTRLTVV.

A few counts support this clonotype. The chain recombines TRBV5-1 with TRBJ2-2, with 8 bases aligning to TRBD2. The J segment lost 0 bases and the V segment lost 6 bases, leaving 19 bases of the junction unmatched. Germline-derived CDR1 and CDR2 are SGHRS and YFSETQ. The CDR3 sequence is 20 residues long. The CDR3 DNA reads as TGCGCCAGCACTTTCGCTAGCGGGCGGCTACCAACGTCGAACACCGGGGAGCTGTTTTTT. As protein: CASTFASGRLPTSNTGELFF.